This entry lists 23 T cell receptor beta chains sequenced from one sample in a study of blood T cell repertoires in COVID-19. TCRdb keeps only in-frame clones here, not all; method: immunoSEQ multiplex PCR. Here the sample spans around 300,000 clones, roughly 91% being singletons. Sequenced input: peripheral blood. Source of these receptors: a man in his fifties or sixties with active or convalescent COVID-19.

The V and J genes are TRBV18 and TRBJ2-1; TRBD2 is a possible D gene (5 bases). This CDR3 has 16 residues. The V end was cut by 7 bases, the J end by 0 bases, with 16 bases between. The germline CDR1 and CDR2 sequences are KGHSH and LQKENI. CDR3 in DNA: TGTGCCAGCTGCCGCCCGACTGGGAGCTCCTACAATGAGCAGTTCTTC. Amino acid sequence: CASCRPTGSSYNEQFF.

The CDR3 DNA reads TGTGCCAGCAGCGTCACCGGGACTAGCGTCGAGCAGTACTTC. This codes for CASSVTGTSVEQYF. This chain uses TRBV9 with TRBJ2-7; 10 bases are shared with TRBD2. CDR1 SGDLS and CDR2 YYNGEE come from the germline V gene. This CDR3 is built from 14 residues. J was trimmed by 6 bases and V by 2 bases; bases with no gene match: 5.

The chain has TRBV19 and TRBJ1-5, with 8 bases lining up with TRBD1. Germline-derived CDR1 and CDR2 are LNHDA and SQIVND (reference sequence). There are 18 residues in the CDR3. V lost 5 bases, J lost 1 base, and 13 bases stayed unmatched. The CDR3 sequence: CASSSGQGRRGSNQPQHF. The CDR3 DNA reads TGTGCCAGTAGTTCCGGACAGGGACGGCGGGGAAGCAATCAGCCCCAGCATTTT.

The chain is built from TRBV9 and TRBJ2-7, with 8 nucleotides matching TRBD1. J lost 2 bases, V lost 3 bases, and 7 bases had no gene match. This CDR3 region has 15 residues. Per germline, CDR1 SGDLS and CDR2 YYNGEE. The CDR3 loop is CASSDGQGAPYEQYF. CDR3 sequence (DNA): TGTGCCAGCAGCGATGGACAGGGAGCTCCCTACGAGCAGTACTTC.

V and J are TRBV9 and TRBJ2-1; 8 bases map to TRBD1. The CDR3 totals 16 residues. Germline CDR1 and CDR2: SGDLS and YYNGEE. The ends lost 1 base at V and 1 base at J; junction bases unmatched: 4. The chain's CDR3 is CASSVQGAGSYNEQFF. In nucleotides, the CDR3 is TGTGCCAGCAGCGTACAGGGGGCGGGTTCCTACAATGAGCAGTTCTTC.

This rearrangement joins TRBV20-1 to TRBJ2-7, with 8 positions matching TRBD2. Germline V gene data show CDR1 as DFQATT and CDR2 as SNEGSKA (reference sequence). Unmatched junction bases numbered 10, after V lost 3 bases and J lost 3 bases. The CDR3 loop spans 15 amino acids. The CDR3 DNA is TGCAGTGCTAGTTCGGGGCGGGAGGAAAACTACGAGCAGTACTTC. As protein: CSASSGREENYEQYF.

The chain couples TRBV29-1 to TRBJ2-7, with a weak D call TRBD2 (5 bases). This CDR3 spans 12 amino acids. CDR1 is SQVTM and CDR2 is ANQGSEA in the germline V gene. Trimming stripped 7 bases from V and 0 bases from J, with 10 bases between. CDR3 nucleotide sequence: TGCAGCGGGCAAGACTACTCCTACGAGCAGTACTTC. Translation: CSGQDYSYEQYF.

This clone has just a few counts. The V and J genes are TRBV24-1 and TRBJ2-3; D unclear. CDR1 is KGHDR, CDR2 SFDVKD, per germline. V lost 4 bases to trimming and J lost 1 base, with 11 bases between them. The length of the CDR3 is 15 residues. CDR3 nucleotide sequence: TGTGCCACCAGTGAACCCAATACGGGCACAGATACGCAGTATTTT. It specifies CATSEPNTGTDTQYF.

In DNA, the CDR3 is TGCAGCGTTGTAGGGACAGGGGGCACAGGAGTCGAGACCCAGTACTTC. As protein: CSVVGTGGTGVETQYF. The chain employs TRBV29-1 and TRBJ2-5, with 12 bases lining up with TRBD1. Losses at the gene ends were 4 bases for V and 5 bases for J; bases not matched to a gene: 11. Germline loops: CDR1 SQVTM, CDR2 ANQGSEA. The length of the CDR3 is 16 residues.

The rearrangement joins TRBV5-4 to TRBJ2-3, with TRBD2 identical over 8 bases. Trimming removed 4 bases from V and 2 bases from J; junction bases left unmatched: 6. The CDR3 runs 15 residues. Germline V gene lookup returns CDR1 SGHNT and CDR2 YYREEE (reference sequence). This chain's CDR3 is CASSPGGGPTDTQYF. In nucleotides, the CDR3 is TGTGCCAGCAGCCCGGGGGGGGGCCCCACAGATACGCAGTATTTT.

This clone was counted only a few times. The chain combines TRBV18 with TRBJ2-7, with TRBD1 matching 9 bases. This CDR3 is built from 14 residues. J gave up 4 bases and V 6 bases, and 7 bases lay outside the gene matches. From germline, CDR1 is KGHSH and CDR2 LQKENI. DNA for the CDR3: TGTGCCAGCTCTCGGGACAGGGTAGAGTACGAGCAGTACTTC. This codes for CASSRDRVEYEQYF.

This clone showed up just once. The CDR3 nucleotides are TGTGCCAGCTCACCGGCAGGGGTAACGAACACCGGGGAGCTGTTTTTT. This sequence encodes CASSPAGVTNTGELFF. V is TRBV18 and J is TRBJ2-2, with TRBD1 as a possible D gene (6 bases). V was trimmed by 3 bases and J by 0 bases, leaving 11 bases between them. Germline loops: CDR1 KGHSH, CDR2 LQKENI. The CDR3 is 16 residues long.

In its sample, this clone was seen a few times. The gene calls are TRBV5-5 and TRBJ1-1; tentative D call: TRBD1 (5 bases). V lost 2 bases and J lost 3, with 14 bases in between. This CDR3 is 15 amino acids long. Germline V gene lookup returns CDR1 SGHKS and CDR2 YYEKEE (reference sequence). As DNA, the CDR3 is TGTGCCAGCAGCTTATGGGAAAGCAGGGACACTGAAGCTTTCTTT. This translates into CASSLWESRDTEAFF.

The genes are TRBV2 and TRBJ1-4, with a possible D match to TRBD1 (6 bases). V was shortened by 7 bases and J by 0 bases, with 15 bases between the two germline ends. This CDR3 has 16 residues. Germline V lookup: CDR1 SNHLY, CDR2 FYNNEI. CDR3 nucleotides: TGTGCCAGCACTAAGAGGGGGGGACCAACTAATGAAAAACTGTTTTTT. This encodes CASTKRGGPTNEKLFF.

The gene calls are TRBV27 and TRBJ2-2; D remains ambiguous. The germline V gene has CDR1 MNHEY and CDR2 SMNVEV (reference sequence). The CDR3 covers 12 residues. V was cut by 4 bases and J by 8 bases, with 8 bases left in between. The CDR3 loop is CASSSPLGELFF. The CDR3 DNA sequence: TGTGCCAGCAGTTCACCACTGGGGGAGCTGTTTTTT.

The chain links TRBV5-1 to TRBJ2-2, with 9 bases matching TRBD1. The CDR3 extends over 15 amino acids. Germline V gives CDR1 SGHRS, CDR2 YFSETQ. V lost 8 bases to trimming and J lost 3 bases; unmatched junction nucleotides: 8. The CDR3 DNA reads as TGCGCCAGTACCTTGGGACAGGGAGACACCGGGGAGCTGTTTTTT. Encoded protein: CASTLGQGDTGELFF.

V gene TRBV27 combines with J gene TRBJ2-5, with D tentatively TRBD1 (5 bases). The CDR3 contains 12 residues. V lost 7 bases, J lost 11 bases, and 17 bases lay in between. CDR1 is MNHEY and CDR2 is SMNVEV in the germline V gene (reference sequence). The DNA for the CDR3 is TGTGCCAGCACGTCTGGGGCGCCTGTTCAGTACTTC. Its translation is CASTSGAPVQYF.

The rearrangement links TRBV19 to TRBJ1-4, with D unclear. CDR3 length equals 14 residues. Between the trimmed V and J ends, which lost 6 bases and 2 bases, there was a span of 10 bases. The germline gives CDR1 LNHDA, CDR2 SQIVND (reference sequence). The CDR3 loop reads CASRWTMTNEKLFF. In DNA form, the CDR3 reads TGTGCCAGTAGGTGGACTATGACTAATGAAAAACTGTTTTTT.

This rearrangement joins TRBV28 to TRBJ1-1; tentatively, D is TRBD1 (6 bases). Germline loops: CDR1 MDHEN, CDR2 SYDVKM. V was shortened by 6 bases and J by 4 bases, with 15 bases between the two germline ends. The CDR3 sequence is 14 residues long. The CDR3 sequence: CASRTTGKGTEAFF. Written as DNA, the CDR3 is TGTGCCAGCAGGACCACAGGGAAAGGCACTGAAGCTTTCTTT. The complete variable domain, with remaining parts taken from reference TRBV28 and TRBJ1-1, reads DVKVTQSSRYLVKRTGEKVFLECVQDMDHENMFWYRQDPGLGLRLIYFSYDVKMKEKGDIPEGYSVSREKKERFSLILESASTNQTSMYLCASRTTGKGTEAFFGQGTRLTVV.

The CDR3 region is CASSFRDRDLNGYTF. The CDR3 coding sequence is TGTGCCAGCAGTTTCCGGGACAGAGATCTCAATGGCTACACCTTC. The J gene is TRBJ1-2, the V gene TRBV28, with TRBD1 identical over 7 bases. The CDR3 consists of 15 residues. Trimming cost V 3 bases and J 6 bases; bases outside gene matches: 10. Germline CDR1 is MDHEN and CDR2 is SYDVKM.

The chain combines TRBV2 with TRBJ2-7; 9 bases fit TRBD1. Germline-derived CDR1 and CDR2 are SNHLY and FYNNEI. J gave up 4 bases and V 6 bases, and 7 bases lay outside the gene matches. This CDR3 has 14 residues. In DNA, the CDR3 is TGTGCCAGCAGACGTCCCGGGACAGGGTACGAGCAGTACTTC. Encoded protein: CASRRPGTGYEQYF.

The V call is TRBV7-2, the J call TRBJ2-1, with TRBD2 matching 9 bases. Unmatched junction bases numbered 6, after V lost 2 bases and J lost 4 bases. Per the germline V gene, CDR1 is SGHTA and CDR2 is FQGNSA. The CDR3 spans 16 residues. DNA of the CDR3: TGTGCCAGCAGCTTAACGACTAGCGGATATTACAATGAGCAGTTCTTC. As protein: CASSLTTSGYYNEQFF.

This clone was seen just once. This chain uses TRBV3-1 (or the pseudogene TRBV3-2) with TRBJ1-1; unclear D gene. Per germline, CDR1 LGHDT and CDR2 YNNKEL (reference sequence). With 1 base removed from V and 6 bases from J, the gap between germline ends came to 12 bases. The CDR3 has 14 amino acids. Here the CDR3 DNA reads TGTGCCAGCAGCCAAGTATATAATTTCGCTGAAGCTTTCTTT. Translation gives CASSQVYNFAEAFF.